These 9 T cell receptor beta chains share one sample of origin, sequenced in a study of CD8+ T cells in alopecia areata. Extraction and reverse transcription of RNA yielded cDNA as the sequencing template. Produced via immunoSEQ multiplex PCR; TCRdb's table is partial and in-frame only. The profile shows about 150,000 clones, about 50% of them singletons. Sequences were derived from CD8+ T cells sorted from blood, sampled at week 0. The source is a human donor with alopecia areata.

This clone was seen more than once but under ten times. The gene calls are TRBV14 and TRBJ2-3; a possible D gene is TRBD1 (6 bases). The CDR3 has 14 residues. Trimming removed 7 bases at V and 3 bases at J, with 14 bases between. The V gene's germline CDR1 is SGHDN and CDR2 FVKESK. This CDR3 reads CASKGTGSTDTQYF. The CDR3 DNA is TGTGCCAGCAAGGGTACAGGGAGTACAGATACGCAGTATTTT.

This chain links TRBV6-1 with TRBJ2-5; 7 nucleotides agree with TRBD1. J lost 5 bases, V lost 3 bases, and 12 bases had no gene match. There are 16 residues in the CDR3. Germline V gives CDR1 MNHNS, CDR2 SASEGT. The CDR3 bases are TGTGCCAGCAGTGACTACACAGGGGATGTCCAGGAGACCCAGTACTTC. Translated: CASSDYTGDVQETQYF.

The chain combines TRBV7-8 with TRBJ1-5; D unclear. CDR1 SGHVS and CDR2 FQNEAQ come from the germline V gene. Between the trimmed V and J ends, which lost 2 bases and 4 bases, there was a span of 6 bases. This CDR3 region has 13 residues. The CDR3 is CASSLSPNQPQHF. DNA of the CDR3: TGTGCCAGCAGCTTAAGTCCGAATCAGCCCCAGCATTTT.

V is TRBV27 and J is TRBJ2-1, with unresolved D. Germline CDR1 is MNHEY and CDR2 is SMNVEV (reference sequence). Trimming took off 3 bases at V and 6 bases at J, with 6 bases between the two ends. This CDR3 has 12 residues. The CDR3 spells CASSFGGNEQFF. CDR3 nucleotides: TGTGCCAGCAGTTTCGGCGGCAATGAGCAGTTCTTC.

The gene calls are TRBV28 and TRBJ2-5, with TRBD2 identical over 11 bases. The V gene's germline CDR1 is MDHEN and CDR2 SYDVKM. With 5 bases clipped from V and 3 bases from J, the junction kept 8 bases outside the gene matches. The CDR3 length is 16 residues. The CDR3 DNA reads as TGTGCCAGCAGTCTATCGGGACTAGCGGAAAAAGAGACCCAGTACTTC. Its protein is CASSLSGLAEKETQYF.

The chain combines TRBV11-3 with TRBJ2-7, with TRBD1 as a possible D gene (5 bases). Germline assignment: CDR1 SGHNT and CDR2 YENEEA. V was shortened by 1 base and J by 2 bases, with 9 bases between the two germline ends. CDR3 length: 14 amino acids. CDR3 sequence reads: CASSLGDSPYEQYF. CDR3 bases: TGTGCCAGCAGCTTAGGAGACAGTCCCTACGAGCAGTACTTC. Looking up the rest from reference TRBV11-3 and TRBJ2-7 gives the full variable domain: EAGVVQSPRYKIIEKKQPVAFWCNPISGHNTLYWYLQNLGQGPELLIRYENEEAVDDSQLPKDRFSAERLKGVDSTLKIQPAELGDSAVYLCASSLGDSPYEQYFGPGTRLTVT.

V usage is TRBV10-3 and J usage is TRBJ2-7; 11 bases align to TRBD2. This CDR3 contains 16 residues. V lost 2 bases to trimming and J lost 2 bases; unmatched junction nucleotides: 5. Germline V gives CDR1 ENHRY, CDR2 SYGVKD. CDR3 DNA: TGTGCCATCAGTGAGGTCGGTAGCGGGGGGGCCTACGAGCAGTACTTC. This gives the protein CAISEVGSGGAYEQYF.

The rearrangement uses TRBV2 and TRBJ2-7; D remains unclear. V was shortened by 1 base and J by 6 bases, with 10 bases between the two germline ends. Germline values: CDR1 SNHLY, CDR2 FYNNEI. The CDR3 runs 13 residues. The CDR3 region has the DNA TGTGCCAGCAGTGAAGGCCGGTGGAGCGAGCAGTACTTC. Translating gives CASSEGRWSEQYF.

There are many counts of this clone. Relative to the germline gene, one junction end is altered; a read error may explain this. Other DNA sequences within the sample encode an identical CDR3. The CDR3 coding sequence is TGCGCCAGCAGCCAAGTTTCGCTAGCCACAGACTATGGCTACACCTTC. Its translation is CASSQVSLATDYGYTF. The chain uses TRBV7-2 and TRBJ1-2; D not certain. CDR1 and CDR2 from the germline V gene are SGHTA and FQGNSA. The CDR3 loop spans 16 amino acids.